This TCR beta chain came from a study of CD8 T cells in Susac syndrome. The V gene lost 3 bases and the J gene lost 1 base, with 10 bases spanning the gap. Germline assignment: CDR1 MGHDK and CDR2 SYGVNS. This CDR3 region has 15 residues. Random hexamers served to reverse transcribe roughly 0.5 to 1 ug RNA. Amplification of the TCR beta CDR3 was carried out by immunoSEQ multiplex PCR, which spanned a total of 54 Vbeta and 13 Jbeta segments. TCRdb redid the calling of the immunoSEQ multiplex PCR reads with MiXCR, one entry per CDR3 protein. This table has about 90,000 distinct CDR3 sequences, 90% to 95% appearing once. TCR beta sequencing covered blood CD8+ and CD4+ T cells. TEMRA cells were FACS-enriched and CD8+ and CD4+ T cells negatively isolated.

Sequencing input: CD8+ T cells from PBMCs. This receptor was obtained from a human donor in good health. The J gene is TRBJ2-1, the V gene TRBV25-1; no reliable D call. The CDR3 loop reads CASSDLGRSYNEQFF. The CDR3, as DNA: TGTGCCAGCAGTGATTTAGGACGATCCTACAATGAGCAGTTCTTC.